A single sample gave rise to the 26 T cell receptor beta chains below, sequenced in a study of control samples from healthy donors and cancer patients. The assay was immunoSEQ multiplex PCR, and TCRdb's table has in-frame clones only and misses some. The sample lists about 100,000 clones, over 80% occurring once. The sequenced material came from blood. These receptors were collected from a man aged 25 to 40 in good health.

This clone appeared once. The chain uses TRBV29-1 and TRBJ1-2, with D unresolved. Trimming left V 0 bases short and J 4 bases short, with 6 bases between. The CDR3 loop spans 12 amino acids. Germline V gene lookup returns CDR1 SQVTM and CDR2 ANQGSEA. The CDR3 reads CSVEEGSYGYTF. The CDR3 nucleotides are TGCAGCGTTGAAGAGGGGAGCTATGGCTACACCTTC.

The CDR3 loop is CASSSPTSGTGDTQYF. CDR3 in DNA: TGTGCCAGCAGCTCTCCGACTAGCGGGACGGGGGATACGCAGTATTTT. The V and J genes are TRBV7-2 and TRBJ2-3, with 11 bases identical to TRBD2. Germline CDR1 is SGHTA and CDR2 is FQGNSA. The CDR3 is 16 residues long. The V segment lost 4 bases and the J segment 6 bases; nucleotides outside the gene matches: 9.

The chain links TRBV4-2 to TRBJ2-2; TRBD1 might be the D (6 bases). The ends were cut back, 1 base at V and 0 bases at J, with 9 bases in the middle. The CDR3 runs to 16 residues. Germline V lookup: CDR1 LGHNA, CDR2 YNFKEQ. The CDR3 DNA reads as TGTGCCAGCAGCCAAGGTGGGGGCGCGAACACCGGGGAGCTGTTTTTT. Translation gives CASSQGGGANTGELFF.

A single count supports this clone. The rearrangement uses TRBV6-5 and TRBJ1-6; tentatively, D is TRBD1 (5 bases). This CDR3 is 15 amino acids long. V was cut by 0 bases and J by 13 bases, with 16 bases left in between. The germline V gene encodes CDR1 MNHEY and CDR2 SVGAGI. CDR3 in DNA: TGTGCCAGCAGTTACTCGAGAGGGGCCCTGAAGCCCCTCCACTTT. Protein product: CASSYSRGALKPLHF.

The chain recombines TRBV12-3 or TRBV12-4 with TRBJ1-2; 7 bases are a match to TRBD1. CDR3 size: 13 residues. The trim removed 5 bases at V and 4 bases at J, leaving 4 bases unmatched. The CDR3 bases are TGTGCCAGCAGTAGGACAGGCGCCTATGGCTACACCTTC. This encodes CASSRTGAYGYTF.

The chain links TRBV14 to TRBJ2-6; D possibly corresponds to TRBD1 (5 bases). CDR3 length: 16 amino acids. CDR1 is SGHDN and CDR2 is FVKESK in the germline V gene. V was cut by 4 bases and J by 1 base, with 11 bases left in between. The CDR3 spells CASSPTAYSGANVLTF. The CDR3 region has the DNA TGTGCCAGCAGCCCGACAGCGTATTCTGGGGCCAACGTCCTGACTTTC.

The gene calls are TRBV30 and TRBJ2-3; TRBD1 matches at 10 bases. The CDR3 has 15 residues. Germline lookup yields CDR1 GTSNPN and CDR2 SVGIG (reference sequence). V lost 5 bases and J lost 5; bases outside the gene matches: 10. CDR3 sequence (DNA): TGTGCCTGGGATCCGGGACAGGGGTCCATAGATACGCAGTATTTT. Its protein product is CAWDPGQGSIDTQYF.

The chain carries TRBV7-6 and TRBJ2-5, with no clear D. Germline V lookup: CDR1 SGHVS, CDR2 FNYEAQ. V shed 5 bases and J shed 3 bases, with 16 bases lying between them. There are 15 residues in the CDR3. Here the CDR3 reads CASSPKIGMKETQYF. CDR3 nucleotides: TGTGCCAGCAGCCCGAAGATCGGTATGAAAGAGACCCAGTACTTC. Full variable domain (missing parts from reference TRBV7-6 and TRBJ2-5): GAGVSQSPRYKVTKRGQDVALRCDPISGHVSLYWYRQALGQGPEFLTYFNYEAQQDKSGLPNDRFSAERPEGSISTLTIQRTEQRDSAMYRCASSPKIGMKETQYFGPGTRLLVL.

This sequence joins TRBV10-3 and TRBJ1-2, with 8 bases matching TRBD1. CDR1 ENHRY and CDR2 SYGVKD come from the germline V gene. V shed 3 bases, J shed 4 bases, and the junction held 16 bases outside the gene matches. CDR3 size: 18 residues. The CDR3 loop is CAISEIGGQASLGYGYTF. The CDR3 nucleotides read TGTGCCATCAGTGAAATAGGGGGACAGGCGTCATTAGGCTATGGCTACACCTTC.

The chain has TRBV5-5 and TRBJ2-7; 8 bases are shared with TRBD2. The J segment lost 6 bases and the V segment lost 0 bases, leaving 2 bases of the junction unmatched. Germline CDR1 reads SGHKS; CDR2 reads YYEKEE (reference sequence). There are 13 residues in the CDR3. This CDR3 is CASSLELAGEQYF. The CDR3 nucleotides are TGTGCCAGCAGCTTGGAGCTAGCGGGCGAGCAGTACTTC.

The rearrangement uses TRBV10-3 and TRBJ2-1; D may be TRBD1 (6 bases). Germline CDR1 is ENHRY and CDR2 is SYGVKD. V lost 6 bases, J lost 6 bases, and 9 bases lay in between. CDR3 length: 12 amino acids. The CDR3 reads CAISWDTNEQFF. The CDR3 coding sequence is TGTGCCATCAGCTGGGACACCAATGAGCAGTTCTTC.

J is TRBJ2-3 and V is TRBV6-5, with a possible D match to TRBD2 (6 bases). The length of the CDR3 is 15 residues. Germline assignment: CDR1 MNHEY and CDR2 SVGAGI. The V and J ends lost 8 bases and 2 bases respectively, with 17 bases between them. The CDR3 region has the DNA TGTGCCAGCGGCCGACGGGGGAAGTCCACAGATACGCAGTATTTT. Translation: CASGRRGKSTDTQYF.

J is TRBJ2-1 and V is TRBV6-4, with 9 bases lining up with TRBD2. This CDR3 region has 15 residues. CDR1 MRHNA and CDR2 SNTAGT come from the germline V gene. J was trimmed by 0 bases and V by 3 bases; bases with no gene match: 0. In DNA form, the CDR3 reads TGTGCCAGCAGTGAGCGGGGGGGCTCCTACAATGAGCAGTTCTTC. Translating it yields CASSERGGSYNEQFF.

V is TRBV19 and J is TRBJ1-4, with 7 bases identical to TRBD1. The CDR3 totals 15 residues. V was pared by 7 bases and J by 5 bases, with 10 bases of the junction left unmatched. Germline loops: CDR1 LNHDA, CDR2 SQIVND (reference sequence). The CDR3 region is CASKKLRQGNEKLFF. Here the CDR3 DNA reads TGTGCCAGTAAGAAACTCAGACAGGGCAATGAAAAACTGTTTTTT.

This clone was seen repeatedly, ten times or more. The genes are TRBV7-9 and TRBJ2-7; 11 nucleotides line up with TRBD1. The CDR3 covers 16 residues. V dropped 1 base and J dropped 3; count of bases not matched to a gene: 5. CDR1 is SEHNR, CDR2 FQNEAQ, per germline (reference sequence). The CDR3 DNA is TGTGCCAGCAGCTTAGTGTCCGGGACAGGGGGCTACGAGCAGTACTTC. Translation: CASSLVSGTGGYEQYF.

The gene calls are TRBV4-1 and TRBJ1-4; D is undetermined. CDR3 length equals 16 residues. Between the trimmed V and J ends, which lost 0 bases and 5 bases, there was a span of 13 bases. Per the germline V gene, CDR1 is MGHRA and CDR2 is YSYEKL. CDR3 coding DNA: TGCGCCAGCAGCCAAGATGGGAGGTGGGTAAATGAAAAACTGTTTTTT. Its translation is CASSQDGRWVNEKLFF.

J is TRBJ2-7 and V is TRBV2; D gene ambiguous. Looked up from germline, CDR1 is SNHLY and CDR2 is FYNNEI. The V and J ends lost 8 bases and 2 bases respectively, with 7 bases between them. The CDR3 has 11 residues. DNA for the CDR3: TGTGCCAGCTACACTACCTACGAGCAGTACTTC. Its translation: CASYTTYEQYF.

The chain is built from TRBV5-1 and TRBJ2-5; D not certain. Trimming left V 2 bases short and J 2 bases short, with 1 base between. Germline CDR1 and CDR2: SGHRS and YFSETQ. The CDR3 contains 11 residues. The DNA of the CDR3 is TGCGCCAGCAGCTTACAAGAGACCCAGTACTTC. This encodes CASSLQETQYF.

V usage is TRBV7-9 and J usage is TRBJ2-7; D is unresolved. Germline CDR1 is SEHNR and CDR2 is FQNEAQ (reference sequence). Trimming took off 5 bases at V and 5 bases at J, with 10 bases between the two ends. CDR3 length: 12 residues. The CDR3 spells CASSPLVHEQYF. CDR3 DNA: TGTGCCAGCAGCCCCTTAGTCCACGAGCAGTACTTC.

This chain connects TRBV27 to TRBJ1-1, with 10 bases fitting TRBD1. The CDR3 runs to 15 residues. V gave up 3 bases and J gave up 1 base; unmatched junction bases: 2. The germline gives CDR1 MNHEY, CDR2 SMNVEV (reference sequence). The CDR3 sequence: CASSFRDRGNTEAFF. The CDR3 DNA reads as TGTGCCAGCAGTTTCCGGGACAGGGGGAACACTGAAGCTTTCTTT.

The CDR3 sequence: CASSLGNADYGYTF. The CDR3 DNA follows: TGTGCCAGCAGCTTGGGTAACGCAGACTATGGCTACACCTTC. The V gene is TRBV5-6, the J gene TRBJ1-2; D not certain. Trimming removed 0 bases from V and 3 bases from J, with 9 bases in between. Germline values: CDR1 SGHDT, CDR2 YYEEEE. CDR3 length: 14 amino acids.

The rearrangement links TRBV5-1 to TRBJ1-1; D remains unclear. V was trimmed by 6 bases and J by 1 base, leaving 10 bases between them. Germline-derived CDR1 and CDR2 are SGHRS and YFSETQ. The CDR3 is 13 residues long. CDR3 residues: CASNGETNTEAFF. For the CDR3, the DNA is TGCGCCAGCAACGGCGAGACGAACACTGAAGCTTTCTTT.

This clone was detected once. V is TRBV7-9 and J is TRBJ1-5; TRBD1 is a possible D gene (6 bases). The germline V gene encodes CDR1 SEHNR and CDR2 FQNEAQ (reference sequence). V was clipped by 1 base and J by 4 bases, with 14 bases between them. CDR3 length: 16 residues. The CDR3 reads CASSLGSQGLNQPQHF. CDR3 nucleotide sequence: TGTGCCAGCAGCTTAGGGTCACAGGGCCTTAATCAGCCCCAGCATTTT.

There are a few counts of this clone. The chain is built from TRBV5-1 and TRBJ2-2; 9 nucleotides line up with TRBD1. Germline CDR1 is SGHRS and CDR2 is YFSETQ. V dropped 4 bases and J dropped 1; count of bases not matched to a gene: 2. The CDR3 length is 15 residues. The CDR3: CASSQDRGNTGELFF. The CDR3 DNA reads TGCGCCAGCAGCCAGGACAGGGGGAACACCGGGGAGCTGTTTTTT.

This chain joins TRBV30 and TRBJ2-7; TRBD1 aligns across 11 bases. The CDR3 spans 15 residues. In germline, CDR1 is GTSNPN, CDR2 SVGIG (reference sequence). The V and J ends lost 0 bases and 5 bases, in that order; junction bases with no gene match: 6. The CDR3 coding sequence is TGTGCCTGGAGTGTGGGGGACAGGGGGATGGACGAGCAGTACTTC. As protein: CAWSVGDRGMDEQYF. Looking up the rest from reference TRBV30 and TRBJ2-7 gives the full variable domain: SQTIHQWPATLVQPVGSPLSLECTVEGTSNPNLYWYRQAAGRGLQLLFYSVGIGQISSEVPQNLSASRPQDRQFILSSKKLLLSDSGFYLCAWSVGDRGMDEQYFGPGTRLTVT.

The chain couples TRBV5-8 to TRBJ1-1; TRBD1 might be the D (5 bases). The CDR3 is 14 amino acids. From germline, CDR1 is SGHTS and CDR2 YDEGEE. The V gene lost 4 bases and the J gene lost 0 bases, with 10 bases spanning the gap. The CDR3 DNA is TGTGCCAGCAGCGCCTCAGGGTTGAACACTGAAGCTTTCTTT. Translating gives CASSASGLNTEAFF.